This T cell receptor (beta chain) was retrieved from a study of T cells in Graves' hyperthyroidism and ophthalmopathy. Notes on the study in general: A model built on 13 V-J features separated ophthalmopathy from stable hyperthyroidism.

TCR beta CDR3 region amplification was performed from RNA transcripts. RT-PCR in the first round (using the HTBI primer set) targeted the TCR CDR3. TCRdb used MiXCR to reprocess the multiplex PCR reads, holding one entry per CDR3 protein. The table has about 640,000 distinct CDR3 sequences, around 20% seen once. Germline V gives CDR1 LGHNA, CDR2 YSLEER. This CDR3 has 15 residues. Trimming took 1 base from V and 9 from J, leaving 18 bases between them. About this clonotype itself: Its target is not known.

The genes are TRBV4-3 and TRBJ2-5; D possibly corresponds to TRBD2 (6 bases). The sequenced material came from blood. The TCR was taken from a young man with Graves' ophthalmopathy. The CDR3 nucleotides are TGCGCCAGCAGCCAAGGAGGAGGGTTAGGTGAGGCCCAGTACTTC. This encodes CASSQGGGLGEAQYF.